Listed here are 32 T cell receptor beta chains from one sample, sequenced in a study of spatial heterogeneity in lung cancer. TCRdb re-analysed the 5' RACE reads in MiXCR, keeping a single row per CDR3 protein. Of roughly 24,000 distinct CDR3 sequences listed, 8% to 10% are singletons. The time point here: blood at routine non-recurrence follow-up after resection. Here the sequenced sample was PBMCs, taken at follow-up. Receptors were obtained from a male donor with early-stage non-small cell lung cancer.

The DNA for the CDR3 is TGCGCCAGCAGCTTGGGTCCAGGGGGAAGAAATGAGCAGTTCTTC. Protein: CASSLGPGGRNEQFF. This rearrangement joins TRBV5-1 to TRBJ2-1; 7 nucleotides match TRBD1. V lost 0 bases to trimming and J lost 7 bases; unmatched junction nucleotides: 7. CDR3 size: 15 residues. Germline CDR1 reads SGHRS; CDR2 reads YFSETQ.

This clonotype came up many times. The V gene is TRBV4-2, the J gene TRBJ2-7; D may match TRBD1 or TRBD2 (5 bases each). This CDR3 spans 15 amino acids. Per germline, CDR1 LGHNA and CDR2 YNFKEQ. V dropped 3 bases and J dropped 2 bases, with 14 bases sitting between them. The chain's CDR3 is CASSHLRGETYEQYF. CDR3 nucleotides: TGTGCCAGCAGCCACCTTAGAGGGGAAACCTACGAGCAGTACTTC.

This clonotype was counted at least ten times. V and J are TRBV19 and TRBJ2-1, with a possible D match to TRBD1 (6 bases). V lost 5 bases, J lost 5 bases, and 22 bases lay in between. The CDR3 is made up of 17 amino acids. Germline V CDR1 and CDR2: LNHDA, SQIVND (reference sequence). The CDR3 protein is CASSPWTATPLNNEQFF. The CDR3 DNA reads TGTGCCAGTAGTCCTTGGACAGCGACCCCTCTAAACAATGAGCAGTTCTTC.

This clonotype was seen repeatedly, ten times or more. V is TRBV7-9 and J is TRBJ1-1; no clear D. This CDR3 region has 13 residues. The ends were cut back, 2 bases at V and 1 base at J, with 5 bases in the middle. Germline V gives CDR1 SEHNR, CDR2 FQNEAQ (reference sequence). The CDR3 spells CASSLMGNTEAFF. The CDR3 region has the DNA TGTGCCAGCAGCTTAATGGGGAACACTGAAGCTTTCTTT.

This clonotype was counted many times. The chain employs TRBV28 and TRBJ2-1; no firm D call. Germline V gene sequence: CDR1 MDHEN, CDR2 SYDVKM. V lost 6 bases and J 0 bases, leaving 9 bases between the germline ends. The CDR3 has 14 amino acids. CDR3 protein: CASSQPSSYNEQFF. The DNA for the CDR3 is TGTGCCAGCAGCCAACCGAGCTCCTACAATGAGCAGTTCTTC.

This clonotype was detected only a few times. The V call is TRBV18, the J call TRBJ1-1; maybe TRBD1 (5 bases). Per germline, CDR1 KGHSH and CDR2 LQKENI. V shed 2 bases and J shed 0 bases, with 13 bases lying between them. CDR3 size: 16 residues. This CDR3 is CASSPYFGAMNTEAFF. The CDR3 coding sequence is TGTGCCAGCTCACCATACTTCGGGGCGATGAACACTGAAGCTTTCTTT.

This clonotype was picked up many times. The CDR3 spells CASSPGQGSADTQYF. CDR3 nucleotides: TGTGCCAGCAGCCCGGGACAGGGTAGTGCAGATACGCAGTATTTT. The rearrangement links TRBV11-3 to TRBJ2-3; 9 positions agree with TRBD1. V was pared by 5 bases and J by 4 bases, with 7 bases of the junction left unmatched. CDR3 length: 15 amino acids. Germline V gene sequence: CDR1 SGHNT, CDR2 YENEEA.

The chain carries TRBV24-1 and TRBJ2-3; D call uncertain. CDR3 length: 15 residues. CDR1 is KGHDR, CDR2 SFDVKD, per germline. Trimming left V 2 bases short and J 6 bases short, with 14 bases between. CDR3 protein: CATSDSARRPDTQYF. The CDR3 DNA is TGTGCCACCAGTGATTCGGCCCGAAGGCCCGATACGCAGTATTTT.

This clonotype was counted ten times or more. The J gene is TRBJ2-7, the V gene TRBV29-1, with TRBD2 as a possible D gene (6 bases). Germline lookup yields CDR1 SQVTM and CDR2 ANQGSEA. CDR3 length: 14 amino acids. V lost 6 bases, J lost 2 bases, and 17 bases lay in between. CDR3 protein: CSVRGTVRAYEQYF. CDR3 DNA: TGCAGCGTCCGCGGGACGGTACGCGCCTACGAGCAGTACTTC.

This clonotype occurred many times. This rearrangement joins TRBV6-1 to TRBJ2-1; unclear D gene. This CDR3 has 12 residues. CDR1 and CDR2 from the germline V gene are MNHNS and SASEGT. The V end was cut by 2 bases, the J end by 16 bases, with 15 bases between. CDR3 sequence (DNA): TGTGCCAGCAGTGAAACAGATCTCAAATTTTTCTTC. Translation gives CASSETDLKFFF.

This clonotype turned up a few times. The rearrangement links TRBV19 to TRBJ2-5; D tentatively reads TRBD1 or TRBD2 (5 bases each). Trimming took off 2 bases at V and 7 bases at J, with 14 bases between the two ends. The CDR3 is made up of 14 amino acids. The germline CDR1 and CDR2 sequences are LNHDA and SQIVND (reference sequence). The CDR3 region is CASSISDNGGTQYF. CDR3 nucleotides: TGTGCCAGTAGTATATCGGACAACGGAGGGACCCAGTACTTC.

The chain employs TRBV28 and TRBJ1-2, with 8 bases lining up with TRBD1. The length of the CDR3 is 12 residues. Per germline, CDR1 MDHEN and CDR2 SYDVKM. V lost 5 bases to trimming and J lost 8 bases; unmatched junction nucleotides: 4. The CDR3 DNA reads TGTGCCAGCAGTGGTGACAGGGGCGGCTACACCTTC. Translated, it gives CASSGDRGGYTF.

The chain recombines TRBV28 with TRBJ2-7; D possibly matches TRBD1 or TRBD2 (6 bases each). Germline CDR1 MDHEN, CDR2 SYDVKM. The length of the CDR3 is 16 residues. Trimming stripped 6 bases from V and 2 bases from J, with 20 bases between. CDR3 sequence: CASRPLQEGGTYEQYF. CDR3 sequence (DNA): TGTGCCAGCAGGCCTTTACAGGAAGGGGGGACCTACGAGCAGTACTTC.

This clonotype was counted many times. V gene TRBV18 combines with J gene TRBJ1-5, with D possibly TRBD1 on 6 matching bases. This CDR3 has 14 amino acids. Trimming took off 2 bases at V and 2 bases at J, with 7 bases between the two ends. Germline V CDR1 and CDR2: KGHSH, LQKENI. The CDR3 DNA reads TGTGCCAGCTCACCAGAGGGGGGCAATCAGCCCCAGCATTTT. Translated: CASSPEGGNQPQHF.

This clonotype was observed at least ten times. The V gene is TRBV27, the J gene TRBJ2-3; TRBD2 agrees at 15 bases. This CDR3 comprises 18 residues. The germline V gene encodes CDR1 MNHEY and CDR2 SMNVEV (reference sequence). V trimming: 5 bases; J trimming: 6 bases; junction bases outside the gene matches: 12. CDR3 in DNA: TGTGCCAGCAGTCCCCCAGGACTAGCGGGGGGGTCACGCGATACGCAGTATTTT. Translating gives CASSPPGLAGGSRDTQYF.

This chain links TRBV10-3 with TRBJ2-1; tentatively, D is TRBD2 (5 bases). Trimming removed 6 bases from V and 3 bases from J, with 6 bases in between. This CDR3 region has 12 residues. CDR1 and CDR2 from the germline V gene are ENHRY and SYGVKD. CDR3 nucleotides: TGTGCCATCAGGGACTTCTACAATGAGCAGTTCTTC. It translates to CAIRDFYNEQFF.

This clonotype was seen at least ten times. The chain links TRBV4-3 to TRBJ1-1, with TRBD1 as a possible D gene (5 bases). The CDR3 is made up of 16 amino acids. V was clipped by 4 bases and J by 2 bases, with 17 bases between them. Germline CDR1 is LGHNA and CDR2 is YSLEER. The CDR3 protein is CASSRLAGPSNTEAFF. DNA for the CDR3: TGCGCCAGCAGCCGGTTGGCGGGACCCAGTAACACTGAAGCTTTCTTT.

In nucleotides, the CDR3 is TGTGCCAGCAGTGAGGGGGAAATCGGGTTCACTGAAGCTTTCTTT. This translates into CASSEGEIGFTEAFF. The chain has TRBV2 and TRBJ1-1, with D possibly TRBD1 on 5 matching bases. CDR1 is SNHLY, CDR2 FYNNEI, per germline. The CDR3 sequence is 15 residues long. V shed 3 bases and J shed 4 bases, with 15 bases lying between them.

This clonotype appeared a few times. The J gene is TRBJ2-1, the V gene TRBV7-2, with TRBD2 identical over 12 bases. CDR1 is SGHTA and CDR2 is FQGNSA in the germline V gene. The CDR3 runs 15 residues. J was trimmed by 7 bases and V by 2 bases; bases with no gene match: 3. CDR3 in DNA: TGTGCCAGCAGCTTAACTAGCGGGGGGTTTAATGAGCAGTTCTTC. Encoded protein: CASSLTSGGFNEQFF.

This clonotype was recorded at least ten times. The chain couples TRBV5-1 to TRBJ1-3, with a weak D call TRBD1 (6 bases). Trimming took off 2 bases at V and 3 bases at J, with 18 bases between the two ends. CDR1 and CDR2 (germline): SGHRS, YFSETQ. This CDR3 comprises 17 residues. Here the CDR3 DNA reads TGCGCCAGCAGCTTAACTCCACAGGGTCACGATGGAAACACCATATATTTT. It yields the protein CASSLTPQGHDGNTIYF.

This clonotype has only a few counts. This chain uses TRBV2 with TRBJ2-7; D is possibly TRBD1 (5 bases). There are 12 residues in the CDR3. The V gene lost 8 bases and the J gene lost 3 bases, with 11 bases spanning the gap. Germline V gives CDR1 SNHLY, CDR2 FYNNEI. The CDR3 region is CASLDSFYEQYF. As DNA, the CDR3 is TGTGCCAGCCTTGACAGTTTCTACGAGCAGTACTTC.

This chain connects TRBV7-9 to TRBJ2-3; TRBD2 aligns across 8 bases. The germline V gene has CDR1 SEHNR and CDR2 FQNEAQ (reference sequence). The CDR3 sequence is 15 residues long. Trimming cost V 5 bases and J 3 bases; bases outside gene matches: 7. The CDR3 DNA reads as TGTGCCAGCAGCCCGCAGACTAGCGTAACAGATACGCAGTATTTT. Translation gives CASSPQTSVTDTQYF.

This clonotype was seen a handful of times. The chain has TRBV28 and TRBJ2-1; D unclear. Trimming cost V 3 bases and J 5 bases, with 11 bases left between them. Germline lookup yields CDR1 MDHEN and CDR2 SYDVKM. This CDR3 has 14 amino acids. CDR3 nucleotides: TGTGCCAGCAGTTTCGAGCCAGTGAACAATGAGCAGTTCTTC. Translated: CASSFEPVNNEQFF.

This clonotype was counted at least ten times. J is TRBJ2-2 and V is TRBV7-2, with a possible D match to TRBD2 (5 bases). The CDR3 is 13 amino acids. V was shortened by 2 bases and J by 4 bases, with 5 bases between the two germline ends. CDR1 and CDR2 from the germline V gene are SGHTA and FQGNSA. The CDR3 DNA reads as TGTGCCAGCAGCTTAACTAGCACCGGGGAGCTGTTTTTT. It codes for CASSLTSTGELFF.

The sample holds many counts of this clonotype. The rearrangement joins TRBV20-1 to TRBJ1-1; no clear D gene. V was clipped by 5 bases and J by 0 bases, with 10 bases between them. Germline V CDR1 and CDR2: DFQATT, SNEGSKA (reference sequence). The CDR3 has 13 residues. CDR3 nucleotide sequence: TGCAGTGCTCCCCGATTTATGAACACTGAAGCTTTCTTT. Translated, it gives CSAPRFMNTEAFF.

This clonotype came up many times. J is TRBJ2-7 and V is TRBV10-2; possibly TRBD1 or TRBD2 for D (5 bases each). This CDR3 spans 15 amino acids. Trimming took 6 bases from V and 1 from J, leaving 16 bases between them. Germline V gene sequence: CDR1 WSHSY, CDR2 SAAADI. The CDR3 DNA reads TGCGCCAGCAGGTCACCCGGGACGGGGTCCTACGAGCAGTACTTC. This gives the protein CASRSPGTGSYEQYF.

This clonotype was observed many times. V usage is TRBV20-1 and J usage is TRBJ2-1; 10 bases are a match to TRBD2. V shed 3 bases, J shed 5 bases, and the junction held 10 bases outside the gene matches. The germline gives CDR1 DFQATT, CDR2 SNEGSKA (reference sequence). The CDR3 totals 16 residues. The CDR3 here is CSASLAGAQGDNEQFF. Here the CDR3 DNA reads TGCAGTGCTAGTCTAGCGGGGGCCCAGGGGGACAATGAGCAGTTCTTC.

This clonotype was seen ten or more times. This chain connects TRBV7-2 to TRBJ2-3; tentative D call: TRBD1 (6 bases). The length of the CDR3 is 15 residues. The germline V and J ends were trimmed by 7 bases and 3 bases, with 17 bases remaining between them. Germline V CDR1 and CDR2: SGHTA, FQGNSA. The CDR3 spells CASTPRGEGTDTQYF. In nucleotides, the CDR3 is TGTGCCAGCACTCCCAGGGGCGAGGGGACAGATACGCAGTATTTT.

This clonotype was seen only a few times. This sequence joins TRBV27 and TRBJ2-1; TRBD2 aligns across 10 bases. Trimming removed 3 bases from V and 6 bases from J; junction bases left unmatched: 5. Germline CDR1 MNHEY, CDR2 SMNVEV (reference sequence). The CDR3 is made up of 15 amino acids. The DNA for the CDR3 is TGTGCCAGCAGTTTGGCACTAGCGGGGAGCAATGAGCAGTTCTTC. Amino acid sequence: CASSLALAGSNEQFF.

Many counts were recorded for this clonotype. The genes are TRBV28 and TRBJ2-1; 7 bases match TRBD2. Germline CDR1 reads MDHEN; CDR2 reads SYDVKM. This CDR3 comprises 16 residues. V was clipped by 2 bases and J by 7 bases; unmatched bases: 11. CDR3 DNA: TGTGCCAGCAGTTTACACCCCCAGCGGGGATTTAATGAGCAGTTCTTC. This codes for CASSLHPQRGFNEQFF.

Many counts were recorded for this clonotype. The CDR3 nucleotides are TGCGCCAGCAGCCTAGCGACAGGGTTAAATGAGCAGTTCTTC. The encoded protein is CASSLATGLNEQFF. This chain uses TRBV4-3 with TRBJ2-1, with 7 bases lining up with TRBD1. The CDR3 has 14 amino acids. The ends lost 4 bases at V and 7 bases at J; junction bases unmatched: 7. Germline V lookup: CDR1 LGHNA, CDR2 YSLEER.

The V gene is TRBV6-5, the J gene TRBJ1-2, with D hard to call. The CDR3 extends over 14 amino acids. Looked up from germline, CDR1 is MNHEY and CDR2 is SVGAGI. V gave up 6 bases and J gave up 8 bases, with 19 bases separating them. The CDR3 DNA reads as TGTGCCAGCAGCACCGGGCCCGGGGAGTGGGGCTACACCTTC. Protein: CASSTGPGEWGYTF.